What follows are 5 T cell receptor beta chains derived from one specimen sequenced in a study of T cells in Graves' hyperthyroidism and ophthalmopathy. TCR beta CDR3 sequences were amplified from RNA transcripts. RT-PCR in the first round (using the HTBI primer set) targeted the TCR CDR3. In TCRdb, the multiplex PCR reads were re-called with MiXCR into one record per CDR3 protein. Seen here are around 360,000 distinct CDR3 sequences, roughly 15% observed once, and the top ten hold approximately 19%. The source material was blood. These TCRs come from a woman aged 55-69 years with Graves' ophthalmopathy.

This clonotype was seen ten or more times. The V gene is TRBV12-3 or TRBV12-4, the J gene TRBJ2-1, with a tentative D call TRBD2 (6 bases). Trimming took off 4 bases at V and 0 bases at J, with 16 bases between the two ends. CDR3 size: 17 residues. CDR3 residues: CASSSWGESSSYNEQFF. In DNA, the CDR3 is TGTGCCAGCAGTTCATGGGGGGAGTCGAGCTCCTACAATGAGCAGTTCTTC.

The J gene is TRBJ2-2, the V gene TRBV2; the D gene is possibly TRBD1 (6 bases). The CDR3 extends over 15 amino acids. Germline V gives CDR1 SNHLY, CDR2 FYNNEI. Trimming left V 5 bases short and J 0 bases short, with 10 bases between. The CDR3 DNA is TGTGCCAGCAGTTATCAGGGGCCGAACACCGGGGAGCTGTTTTTT. Amino acid sequence: CASSYQGPNTGELFF. The entire variable domain, with the rest obtained from reference TRBV2 and TRBJ2-2, is as follows: EPEVTQTPSHQVTQMGQEVILRCVPISNHLYFYWYRQILGQKVEFLVSFYNNEISEKSEIFDDQFSVERPDGSNFTLKIRSTKLEDSAMYFCASSYQGPNTGELFFGEGSRLTVL.

The gene calls are TRBV4-1 and TRBJ2-1; D may be TRBD2 (6 bases). The CDR3 is 14 amino acids. Germline loops: CDR1 MGHRA, CDR2 YSYEKL. Trimming shortened V by 1 base and J by 6 bases, and 10 bases separated the two germline ends. CDR3 amino acids: CASSQAGTPNEQFF. As DNA, the CDR3 is TGCGCCAGCAGCCAAGCCGGGACTCCCAATGAGCAGTTCTTC.

This clonotype was counted many times. This chain uses TRBV20-1 with TRBJ2-1, with 11 bases fitting TRBD2. CDR3 length: 14 residues. Germline CDR1 is DFQATT and CDR2 is SNEGSKA (reference sequence). The V and J ends lost 3 bases and 7 bases, in that order; junction bases with no gene match: 5. CDR3 residues: CSASGLAGGNEQFF. The CDR3 DNA sequence: TGCAGTGCTAGCGGGCTAGCGGGGGGAAATGAGCAGTTCTTC.

This clonotype was seen repeatedly, ten times or more. The CDR3 DNA is TGCAGTGCTAGAGTGAATGAGCAGTTCTTC. This translates into CSARVNEQFF. The V call is TRBV20-1, the J call TRBJ2-1; D not certain. The V gene's germline CDR1 is DFQATT and CDR2 SNEGSKA (reference sequence). CDR3 size: 10 residues. V gave up 1 base and J gave up 7 bases, with 2 bases separating them.